This is a list of T cell receptor beta chains from one sample in a study of Graves' ophthalmopathy and Graves' hyperthyroidism. A single record per CDR3 protein comes from TCRdb applying MiXCR to the multiplex PCR reads. The sample has approximately 1.2 million distinct CDR3 sequences; about two fifths are singletons. The material sequenced was peripheral blood or thyroid tissue (not recorded which). These receptors were obtained from an adult man with Graves' hyperthyroidism. The CDR3 runs from the conserved cysteine through the conserved F or W. A D gene is named only where the DNA matches it firmly. Not all rows give a size; the values are once, few, many and, for expanded clones, a class.

j_call v_call d_call clone_size cdr3_nt cdr3_aa
TRBJ1-2 TRBV20-1 NA many TGCAGTGCTACCAAGTTTCAAGGGGATGGCTACACCTTC CSATKFQGDGYTF
TRBJ1-5 TRBV12-3/TRBV12-4 NA NA TGTGCCAGCGTTGGGCCGGGCGGAAATCAGCCCCAGCATTTT CASVGPGGNQPQHF
TRBJ2-7 TRBV12-3/TRBV12-4 NA NA TGTGCCAGCAGTTTAGGGATGCCCCACGAGCAGTACTTC CASSLGMPHEQYF
TRBJ2-7 TRBV25-1 NA many TGTGCCAGCAGTGAATTTGGTAGGGGCGAGCAGTACTTC CASSEFGRGEQYF
TRBJ2-7 TRBV6-5 TRBD1 NA TGTGCCAGCAGTTACTTGACAGGGTACCACGAGCAGTACTTC CASSYLTGYHEQYF
TRBJ2-7 TRBV5-1 TRBD1 many TGCGCCAGCAGCCCAATACAGGGGGCGGACGAGCAGTACTTC CASSPIQGADEQYF
TRBJ2-6 TRBV5-5 TRBD1 NA TGTGCCAGCAGCCTTCCGGGACAGGGGACATCCTCTAGGGCCAACGTCCTGACTTTC CASSLPGQGTSSRANVLTF
TRBJ2-7 TRBV5-1 NA NA TGCGCCAGCGGAGGGGGCAGTGGCTCCTACGAGCAGTACTTC CASGGGSGSYEQYF
TRBJ1-3 TRBV7-2 NA few TGTGCCAGCAGTTTCCAGGTGGCTGGAAACACCATATATTTT CASSFQVAGNTIYF
TRBJ1-5 TRBV6-1 NA NA TGTGCCAGCACCAGGGCGGGAAGCAATCAGCCCCAGCATTTT CASTRAGSNQPQHF
TRBJ2-7 TRBV25-1 NA many TGTGCCAGCAGTCCGCATGTGGGGATCGGCAACGAGCAGTACTTC CASSPHVGIGNEQYF
TRBJ2-5 TRBV7-2 NA NA TGTGCCAGCAGCTTAGGGGGGGTGACAGGGACCCAGTACTTC CASSLGGVTGTQYF
TRBJ2-5 TRBV2 NA few TGTGCCAGCAGTGAATTGGCACAAGAGACCCAGTACTTC CASSELAQETQYF
TRBJ2-7 TRBV11-3 NA few TGTGCCAGCCGGAAGGGGGGAGGGGACATCGGCTACGAGCAGTACTTC CASRKGGGDIGYEQYF
TRBJ1-5 TRBV9 NA NA TGTGCCAGCGGGGGGGGGGTTAGCAATCAGCCCCAGCATTTT CASGGGVSNQPQHF
TRBJ2-7 TRBV5-6 TRBD1 NA TGTGCCAGCAGCTTAGGGACAGGGGACAAGTACGAGCAGTACTTC CASSLGTGDKYEQYF
TRBJ2-5 TRBV20-1 TRBD1 many TGCAGTGCTGGAGCCGGGACAGGGTTCTCGGGAGAGACCCAGTACTTC CSAGAGTGFSGETQYF
TRBJ2-7 TRBV7-9 NA once TGTGCCAGCAGCCATAGCGGAACTCCCTACGAGCAGTACTTC CASSHSGTPYEQYF
TRBJ2-7 TRBV19 NA NA TGTGCCAGTAGTAGACAGTTACTAAACGAGCAGTACTTC CASSRQLLNEQYF
TRBJ2-7 TRBV25-1 TRBD2 few TGTGCCAGCAGTGCCGGGACTAGCGGGAGAATAGGGTCGTACGAGCAGTACTTC CASSAGTSGRIGSYEQYF
TRBJ1-5 TRBV10-3 NA once TGTGCCATCAGCCAATTCCCAAGATTTTGTAGTAGCAATCAGCCCCAGCATTTT CAISQFPRFCSSNQPQHF
TRBJ1-3 TRBV2 NA NA TGTGCCAGCAGGCCGGAGGGTGGCGACACCATATATTTT CASRPEGGDTIYF
TRBJ1-1 TRBV7-9 NA many TGTGCCAGCAGCTTAGGGGACAACGTGGGCACTGAAGCTTTCTTT CASSLGDNVGTEAFF
TRBJ1-1 TRBV4-2 NA many TGTGCCAGCAGTTCGGAGAACCGGAACACTGAAGCTTTCTTT CASSSENRNTEAFF
TRBJ2-2 TRBV20-1 NA few TGCAGTGCTAGGCCTTTGGGGAAAACCGGGGAGCTGTTTTTT CSARPLGKTGELFF
TRBJ2-7 TRBV19 NA many TGTGCCAGTAGTATGCAGGGCTACGAGCAGTACTTC CASSMQGYEQYF
TRBJ2-7 TRBV7-8 TRBD2 few TGTGCCAGCAGTATTAGAGGTCTAGCGGGAGGGCCCGGATCTAACGAGCAGTACTTC CASSIRGLAGGPGSNEQYF
TRBJ1-4 TRBV20-1 NA few TGCAGTGCTAGAGCCCAGGGTTTGATTGGTTGGGATGAAAAACTGTTTTTT CSARAQGLIGWDEKLFF
TRBJ2-2 TRBV7-3 TRBD1 NA TGTGCCAGTCCGCGGGACAGGGGAACCGGGGAGCTGTTTTTT CASPRDRGTGELFF
TRBJ1-6 TRBV3-1 NA few TGTGCCAGCAGCCAATACAGGACTCCAAATTCACCCCTCCACTTT CASSQYRTPNSPLHF
TRBJ1-1 TRBV20-1 NA many TGCAGTGCTAGAGAACAGCAGAACACTGAAGCTTTCTTT CSAREQQNTEAFF
TRBJ1-1 TRBV5-1 NA many TGCGCCAGCAGCTTGGCCGACGGGAACACTGAAGCTTTCTTT CASSLADGNTEAFF
TRBJ1-1 TRBV14 NA few TGTGCCAGCAGCCAAGATTTGGCGAGGAGTGGAAACACTGAAGCTTTCTTT CASSQDLARSGNTEAFF
TRBJ2-5 TRBV11-1 NA few TGTGCCAGCAGCCCCACCCCCCGGGGGCTTGGGGGGACCCAGTACTTC CASSPTPRGLGGTQYF
TRBJ2-2 TRBV10-3 NA NA TGTGCCATCAGTAAGTCGTTGGGCACCGCGAACACCGGGGAGCTGTTTTTT CAISKSLGTANTGELFF
TRBJ1-4 TRBV2 TRBD1 many TGTGCCAGCAGCGCCGGGACAGTCTCCAATGAAAAACTGTTTTTT CASSAGTVSNEKLFF
TRBJ2-5 TRBV7-8 NA NA TGCGCCAGCAGCCAAGATGGAGGGACCCGGTACTTC CASSQDGGTRYF
TRBJ2-7 TRBV5-1 NA NA TGTGCCAGCAGCTCAGTCCGTAGCGTCGAGCAGTACTTC CASSSVRSVEQYF
TRBJ2-7 TRBV9 NA many TGTGCCAGCAGCGCGGACCCGGGATTCAGCTACGAGCAGTACTTC CASSADPGFSYEQYF
TRBJ1-5 TRBV5-1 TRBD1 NA TGCGCCAGCAGCCCCGGGGACAGGTCGGGCCAGCCCCAGCATTTT CASSPGDRSGQPQHF
TRBJ1-1 TRBV19 TRBD1 many TGTGCCAGTACCAAACGACAGGGGAGGGACACTGAAGCTTTCTTT CASTKRQGRDTEAFF
TRBJ1-4 TRBV29-1 NA many TGCAGCGTTGTTGGATTTAATGAAAAACTGTTTTTT CSVVGFNEKLFF
TRBJ2-5 TRBV7-9 NA many TGTGCCAGCAGCCACGTCGGCGCAGGACGAAAAGAGACCCAGTACTTC CASSHVGAGRKETQYF
TRBJ1-2 TRBV9 TRBD1 few TGTGCCAGCAGCGTAGAACAGGGGCGGACCTATGGCTACACCTTC CASSVEQGRTYGYTF
TRBJ2-7 TRBV5-4 NA few TGTGCCAGCAGCTTGGAGTCAGGTCCACTTTACGAGCAGTACTTC CASSLESGPLYEQYF
TRBJ2-5 TRBV7-8 TRBD1 few TGTGCCAGCAGCTTACGGTTGGCGTCCGGGACAGGGGTCGGGGAGACCCAGTACTTC CASSLRLASGTGVGETQYF
TRBJ2-7 TRBV15 NA few TGTGCCAGCACCAACCGGCCCGAAGGGGGCTACGAGCAGTACTTC CASTNRPEGGYEQYF
TRBJ1-4 TRBV14 NA NA TGTGCCAGCAGCGCCTACTTGGGTGAAAAACTGTTTTTT CASSAYLGEKLFF